This TCR beta chain was sequenced in a study of T cell changes during pregnancy in multiple sclerosis. CDR3 size: 14 residues. Per the germline V gene, CDR1 is SGHNT and CDR2 is YYREEE (reference sequence). Trimming pared 5 bases from V and 0 bases from J, leaving 11 bases between. Assay: immunoSEQ multiplex PCR; the TCRdb copy retains only in-frame clones and omits some. In the table there are more than 55,000 clones, approximately 94% of which are singletons. The receptor was derived from a female donor with multiple sclerosis, enrolled in a pregnancy study. Here the sequenced sample was CD8+ T cells from peripheral blood mononuclear cells, taken after pregnancy. The V call is TRBV5-4, the J call TRBJ1-1; D is undetermined. DNA of the CDR3: TGTGCCAGCAGTCTCCCGGGAATGAACACTGAAGCTTTCTTT. Translation: CASSLPGMNTEAFF.